This record concerns one TCR beta chain sequence. No antigen is known for it. No much larger clone is present one base from it, and per-base qualities are unavailable. The first patient joined ICON in 2016, and enrollment wrapped up when the last patient was enrolled in late 2018. A subcohort of some 75 patients provided fresh tumor and matched uninvolved tissue for in-depth immune analyses, with TCR sequencing among those analyses. TCR sequencing was performed on DNA isolated from bulk tissue, without cell sorting. The sample is drawn from a study of tumor-infiltrating lymphocytes in localized non-small cell lung cancer (dated by TCRdb to the early 2020s). The study in broad terms: Patients whose samples were collected after neoadjuvant chemotherapy, as well as both smokers and never-smokers and several histologies, were included in the cohort. From each patient came resected tumor tissue plus uninvolved lung tissue from that same patient, and the uninvolved lung tissue was described as non-adjacent to the tumor. Alongside flow cytometry, multiplex immunofluorescence, RNA-seq, exome sequencing and proteomics, TCR sequencing was applied to the same patients as one of several integrated assays. The overall ICON cohort comprised 150 or so surgical patients with localized non-small cell lung cancer whose tumors were resected. A total of some 56 patients were included in the paired tumor versus uninvolved lung comparison of immunoSEQ T-cell fraction. Study-wide conclusions, independent of this receptor: Because different assays used different pieces of the same tissue, intratumor heterogeneity could not be separated from technical variation. The TCR-derived T-cell fraction showed no difference between the flow cytometry-defined immunotypes IM1 (good prognosis) and IM2 (poor prognosis). Higher T cell infiltration in tumors than in uninvolved lung tissue was supported by TCRbeta sequencing, consistent with immunofluorescence CD3 counts. Recurrence-free survival showed no association with tumor T-cell fraction measured by TCR sequencing (p = 0.61). Assay coverage varied across patients depending on available tissue quantity, so only a subset of the cohort had TCR sequencing.

The T-cell fraction in tumor and uninvolved lung tissue was obtained from TCR sequencing using the immunoSEQ assay. Processing in the source paper ran as follows. To analyze survival, patients were divided into a high T-cell fraction group (upper tertile) and a low T-cell fraction group (lower two tertiles), and the two groups were compared using a log-rank test. A signed-rank test was used to test paired tumor versus uninvolved lung differences in T-cell fraction. This immuneACCESS table, as held by TCRdb, lists in-frame sequences with V and J called but not all clones. Of the missing ones, under half trace to an unresolved V gene in checked studies; the others have no known cause. The V and J calls and clone size come from that table; D and trimming were worked out from the DNA. The sample table lists 6,000 to 8,500 clones, around 68% of them with a count of one. Jointly, the top ten make up about 12% of the sample.

V loses 5 bases of germline sequence and J loses 2 bases, and the interval between the two ends is 15 bases. From cysteine to phenylalanine, the CDR3 is 15 amino acids long. The retained sequence is limited to the CDR3, 45 bases, with the frame set at the first base. The germline V gene provides CDR1 MNHEY and CDR2 SVGAGI. Sequenced input: lung tumor tissue. The receptor's source is a human donor with non-small cell lung cancer. The sequence is built from TRBV6-5 and TRBJ2-5, and possibly TRBD2, on 6 matching bases. The DNA reads as follows: TGTGCCAGCAGTCTAGGGAGGAGGTCACAAGAGACCCAGTACTTC. This is translated as CASSLGRRSQETQYF.